One TCR beta chain is described in this entry. Its antigen remains unidentified. This entry belongs to a study of human T cells and chemical hapten exposure. The study, taken as a whole, reports: Counts of TCRs above 1 in 1000 frequency stayed unchanged with DPC sensitization.

The time point here: healthy volunteer bleed at 6 weeks. Whole blood that had not been fractionated was the source of extracted total RNA. Trimming cost V 5 bases and J 10 bases, with 18 bases left between them. This CDR3 region has 15 residues. TCRdb recomputed calls from the RACE reads with MiXCR, one row per CDR3 protein. The table records 65,000 to 80,000 distinct CDR3 sequences, 7% to 9% of them present only once. The chain links TRBV12-3 or TRBV12-4 to TRBJ1-6, with a tentative D call TRBD1 (6 bases). The sequence came from a male donor in good health. Some clones in this sample may be carry-over from other donors' samples. The sample was whole blood. The CDR3: CASSPTRGQGSPLHF. CDR3 nucleotides: TGTGCCAGCAGTCCCACCCGGGGGCAAGGGTCACCCCTCCACTTT.